This T cell receptor (beta chain) was recorded in a study of blood T cell repertoires in COVID-19. Background on the study: T cells, B-cell-depleted T cells, or PBMCs provided the cDNA or gDNA that served as material.

Germline CDR1 and CDR2: MRHNA and SNTAGT. The V gene lost 8 bases and the J gene lost 1 base, with 14 bases spanning the gap. The CDR3 consists of 15 residues. Measured with immunoSEQ multiplex PCR; TCRdb has only the in-frame clones, and not every one. The repertoire holds roughly 22,000 clones, around four fifths seen once, with 7.5% to 9% in the top ten. V and J are TRBV6-4 and TRBJ2-2; D may be TRBD2 (5 bases). The sequence was obtained from a human donor in a cohort sampled during active COVID-19. The sample comprised peripheral blood. The CDR3 DNA follows: TGTGCCAGCTCCGAGCGGAAGGGGAACACCGGGGAGCTGTTTTTT. Translation gives CASSERKGNTGELFF.